This TCR beta chain is from a study of blood T cell repertoires in COVID-19. Study summary: T cells, B-cell-depleted T cells, or PBMCs provided the cDNA or gDNA that served as material.

This clone was picked up one time. In the original processing: Quantification of nucleated cells was approximated via reference gene primer amplification. Libraries were prepared by immunoSEQ multiplex PCR; TCRdb keeps only in-frame clonotypes and omits some of them. V, J and clone size were drawn from that table, and D and trimming were deduced from the DNA. The top ten hold less than 4.5% of the sample, which has over 130,000 clones, around 87% seen once. V lost 1 base and J 4 bases, leaving 11 bases between the germline ends. The CDR3 contains 14 residues. CDR1 is KGHSH and CDR2 is LQKENI in the germline V gene.

The clonotype comes from a woman in her sixties with active or convalescent COVID-19. This rearrangement joins TRBV18 to TRBJ2-7, with unresolved D. The sequencing sample was made of peripheral blood. CDR3 nucleotide sequence: TGTGCCAGCTCACCACGGGCAGATCCTTACGAGCAGTACTTC. It translates to CASSPRADPYEQYF. The whole variable domain, filled in from reference TRBV18 and TRBJ2-7, reads NAGVMQNPRHLVRRRGQEARLRCSPMKGHSHVYWYRQLPEEGLKFMVYLQKENIIDESGMPKERFSAEFPKEGPSILRIQQVVRGDSAAYFCASSPRADPYEQYFGPGTRLTVT.